These 7 T cell receptor beta chains were sequenced from one sample in a study of T cells in Graves' hyperthyroidism and ophthalmopathy. The CDR3 regions of TCR beta were amplified from RNA transcripts. The TCR CDR3 was amplified in a first-round RT-PCR using the HTBI primer set. TCRdb reprocessed the multiplex PCR reads via MiXCR and lists one record per CDR3 protein. The sample yields roughly 300,000 distinct CDR3 sequences, 15% to 20% seen once. The material sequenced was blood. The source of these receptors is a woman aged 50 to 65 with Graves' hyperthyroidism.

This clonotype was recorded at least ten times. This chain joins TRBV12-3 or TRBV12-4 and TRBJ2-5; perhaps TRBD2 as D (6 bases). This CDR3 has 19 residues. The V end lost 6 bases, the J end lost 2 bases, and 28 bases lay between the germline ends. Written as DNA, the CDR3 is TGTGCCAGCAGCCGGGGTGCAACTAGCCTCTTGGGGGAACAAGAGACCCAGTACTTC. As protein: CASSRGATSLLGEQETQYF.

This chain joins TRBV6-1 and TRBJ2-2, with TRBD2 identical over 8 bases. The V and J ends lost 0 bases and 0 bases, in that order; junction bases with no gene match: 6. The CDR3 is made up of 18 amino acids. Germline V gene sequence: CDR1 MNHNS, CDR2 SASEGT. CDR3 nucleotide sequence: TGTGCCAGCAGTGAAGCGCTTGCGGGAGGCTCGAACACCGGGGAGCTGTTTTTT. It is translated as CASSEALAGGSNTGELFF.

This clonotype has at least ten counts. This chain joins TRBV15 and TRBJ2-5; D is undetermined. This CDR3 spans 14 amino acids. The V gene lost 0 bases and the J gene lost 0 bases, with 5 bases spanning the gap. Germline lookup yields CDR1 LNHNV and CDR2 YYDKDF (reference sequence). The CDR3 spells CATSRDGNQETQYF. CDR3 sequence (DNA): TGTGCCACCAGCAGAGATGGCAACCAAGAGACCCAGTACTTC.

The CDR3 DNA is TGTGCCGGATCGACAGGCCGTAACCTCCACTTT. Translation: CAGSTGRNLHF. This chain uses TRBV30 with TRBJ1-6; TRBD1 is a possible D gene (6 bases). Germline assignment: CDR1 GTSNPN and CDR2 SVGIG (reference sequence). The CDR3 consists of 11 residues. Trimming cost V 8 bases and J 15 bases, with 17 bases left between them. The whole variable domain, filled in from reference TRBV30 and TRBJ1-6, reads SQTIHQWPATLVQPVGSPLSLECTVEGTSNPNLYWYRQAAGRGLQLLFYSVGIGQISSEVPQNLSASRPQDRQFILSSKKLLLSDSGFYLCAGSTGRNLHFGNGTRLTVT.

This clonotype came up a few times. The chain is built from TRBV4-1 and TRBJ1-1; D might be TRBD1 (5 bases). Germline lookup yields CDR1 MGHRA and CDR2 YSYEKL. Trimming stripped 6 bases from V and 2 bases from J, with 13 bases between. CDR3 length: 14 amino acids. The CDR3 coding sequence is TGCGCCAGCAGGACAGTCGGGGGAAACACTGAAGCTTTCTTT. Translated, it gives CASRTVGGNTEAFF.

The chain is built from TRBV20-1 and TRBJ1-5, with 10 positions matching TRBD1. CDR1 and CDR2 from the germline V gene are DFQATT and SNEGSKA (reference sequence). The CDR3 runs to 14 residues. V was pared by 4 bases and J by 7 bases, with 7 bases of the junction left unmatched. Here the CDR3 reads CSAISGTGDQPQHF. The CDR3 nucleotides are TGCAGTGCTATCTCCGGGACAGGGGACCAGCCCCAGCATTTT.

The sample holds many counts of this clonotype. This chain connects TRBV7-9 to TRBJ2-1; no clear D gene. V was clipped by 4 bases and J by 4 bases, with 14 bases between them. Germline CDR1 reads SEHNR; CDR2 reads FQNEAQ (reference sequence). CDR3 length: 15 amino acids. The CDR3 region is CASSSSWSQYNEQFF. As DNA, the CDR3 is TGTGCCAGCAGCTCCAGTTGGTCACAATACAATGAGCAGTTCTTC.